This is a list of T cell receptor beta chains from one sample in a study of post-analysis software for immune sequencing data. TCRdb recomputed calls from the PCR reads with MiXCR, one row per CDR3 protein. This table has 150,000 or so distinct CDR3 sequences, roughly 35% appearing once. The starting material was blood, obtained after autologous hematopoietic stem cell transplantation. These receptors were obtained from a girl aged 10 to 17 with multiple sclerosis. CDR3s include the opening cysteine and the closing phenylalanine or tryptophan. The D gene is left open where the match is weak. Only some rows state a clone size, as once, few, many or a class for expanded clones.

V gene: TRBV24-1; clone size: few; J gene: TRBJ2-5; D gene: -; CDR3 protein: CATSDLGRPETQYF; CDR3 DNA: TGTGCCACCAGTGATTTGGGCAGGCCAGAGACCCAGTACTTC
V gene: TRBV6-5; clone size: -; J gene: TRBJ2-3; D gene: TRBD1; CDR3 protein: CASSRKFGTGLEKLYF; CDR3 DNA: TGTGCCAGCAGTAGAAAGTTCGGGACAGGGCTCGAAAAACTGTATTTT
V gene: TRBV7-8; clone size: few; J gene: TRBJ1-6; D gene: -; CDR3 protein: CASSSGRSSYNSPLHF; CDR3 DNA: TGTGCCAGCAGCTCGGGCCGGAGCTCCTATAATTCACCCCTCCACTTT
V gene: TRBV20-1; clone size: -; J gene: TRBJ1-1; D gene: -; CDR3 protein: CSARGSTRPEAFF; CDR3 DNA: TGCAGTGCTAGAGGTTCAACCAGGCCTGAAGCTTTCTTT
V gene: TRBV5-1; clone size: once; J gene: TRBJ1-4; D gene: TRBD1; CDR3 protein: CASSLKGQGEEPFEKLFF; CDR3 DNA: TGCGCCAGCAGCTTGAAGGGACAGGGAGAGGAACCTTTCGAAAAACTGTTTTTT
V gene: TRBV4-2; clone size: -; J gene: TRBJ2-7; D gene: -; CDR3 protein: CASSPGGGACEQYF; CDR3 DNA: TGTGCCAGCAGCCCTGGGGGTGGGGCCTGCGAGCAGTACTTC
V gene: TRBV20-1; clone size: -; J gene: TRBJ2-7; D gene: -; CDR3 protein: CSASRDTFYEQYF; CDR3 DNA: TGCAGTGCTAGTAGGGACACGTTCTACGAGCAGTACTTC
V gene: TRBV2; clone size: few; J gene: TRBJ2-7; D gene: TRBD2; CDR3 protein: CASRELAGGTYEQYF; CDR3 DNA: TGTGCCAGCAGGGAACTAGCGGGAGGCACCTACGAGCAGTACTTC
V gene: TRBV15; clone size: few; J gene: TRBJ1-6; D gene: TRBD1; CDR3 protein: CATSRDGRGRSLDSPLHF; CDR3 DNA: TGTGCCACCAGCAGAGATGGCAGGGGGCGAAGTCTCGATTCACCCCTCCACTTT
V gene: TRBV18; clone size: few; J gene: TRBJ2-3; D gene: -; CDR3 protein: CASSPTQMPTDTQYF; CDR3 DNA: TGTGCCAGCTCACCAACACAGATGCCCACAGATACGCAGTATTTT
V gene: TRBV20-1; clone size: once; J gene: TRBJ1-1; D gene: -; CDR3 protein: CSASPRTGRGTEAFF; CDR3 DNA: TGCAGTGCTAGTCCCCGGACGGGACGCGGCACTGAAGCTTTCTTT
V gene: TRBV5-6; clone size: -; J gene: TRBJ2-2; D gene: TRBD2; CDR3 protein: CASSRGLLKWSGERFF; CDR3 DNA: TGTGCCAGCAGCCGAGGACTCCTTAAATGGAGCGGGGAGCGGTTTTTT
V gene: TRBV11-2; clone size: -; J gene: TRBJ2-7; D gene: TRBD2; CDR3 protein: CASSLGLAGKRGPNEQYF; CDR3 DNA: TGTGCCAGCAGCCTGGGACTAGCGGGAAAGAGGGGTCCGAACGAGCAGTACTTC
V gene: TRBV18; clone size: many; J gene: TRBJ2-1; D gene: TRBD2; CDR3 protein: CASSLGTSHNEQFF; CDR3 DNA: TGTGCCAGCTCACTCGGGACTAGCCACAATGAGCAGTTCTTC
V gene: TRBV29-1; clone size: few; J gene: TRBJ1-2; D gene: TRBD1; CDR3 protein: CSVAGQGSFDGHTF; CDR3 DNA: TGCAGCGTAGCTGGACAGGGCAGTTTCGATGGCCACACCTTC
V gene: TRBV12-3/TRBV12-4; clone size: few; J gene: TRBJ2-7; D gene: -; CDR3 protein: CASSFSRAYEQYF; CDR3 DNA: TGTGCCAGCAGTTTCTCTAGGGCCTACGAGCAGTACTTC
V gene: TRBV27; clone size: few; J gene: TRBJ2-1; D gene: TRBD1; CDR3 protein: CASSFSGTGNEQFF; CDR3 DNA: TGTGCCAGCAGTTTCTCAGGGACAGGGAATGAGCAGTTCTTC
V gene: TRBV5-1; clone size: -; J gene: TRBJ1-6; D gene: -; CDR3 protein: CASSLVAGSYNSPLHF; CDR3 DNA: TGCGCCAGCAGCTTGGTGGCAGGCTCCTATAATTCACCCCTCCACTTT
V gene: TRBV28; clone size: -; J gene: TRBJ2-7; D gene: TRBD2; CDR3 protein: CASTLAGVAEQYF; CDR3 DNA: TGTGCCAGCACCCTAGCGGGAGTAGCCGAGCAGTACTTC
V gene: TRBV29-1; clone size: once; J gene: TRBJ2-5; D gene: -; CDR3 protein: CSVEGVNEQYF; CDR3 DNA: TGCAGCGTCGAAGGGGTCAATGAGCAGTACTTC
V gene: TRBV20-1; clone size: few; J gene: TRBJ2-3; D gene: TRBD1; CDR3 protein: CSARDPGTGWDLWTDTQYF; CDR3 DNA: TGCAGTGCTAGAGATCCGGGGACAGGGTGGGATTTGTGGACAGATACGCAGTATTTT
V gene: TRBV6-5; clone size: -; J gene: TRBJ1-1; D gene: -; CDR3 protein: CASSHKPTANTEAFF; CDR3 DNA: TGTGCCAGCAGCCACAAACCCACAGCGAACACTGAAGCTTTCTTT